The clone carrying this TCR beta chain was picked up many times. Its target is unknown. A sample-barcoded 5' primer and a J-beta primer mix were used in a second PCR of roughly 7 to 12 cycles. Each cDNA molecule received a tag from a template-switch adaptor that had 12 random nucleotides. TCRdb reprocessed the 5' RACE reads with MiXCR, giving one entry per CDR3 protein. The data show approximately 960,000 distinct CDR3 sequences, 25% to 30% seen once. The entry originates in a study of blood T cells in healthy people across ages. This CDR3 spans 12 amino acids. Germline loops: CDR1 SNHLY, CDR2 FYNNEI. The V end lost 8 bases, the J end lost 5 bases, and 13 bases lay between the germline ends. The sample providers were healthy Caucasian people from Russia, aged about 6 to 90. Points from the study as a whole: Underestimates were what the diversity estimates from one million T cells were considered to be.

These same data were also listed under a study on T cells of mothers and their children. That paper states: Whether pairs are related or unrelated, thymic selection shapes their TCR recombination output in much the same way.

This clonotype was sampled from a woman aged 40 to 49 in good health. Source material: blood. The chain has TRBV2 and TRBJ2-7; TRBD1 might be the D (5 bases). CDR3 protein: CASHRWGHEQYF. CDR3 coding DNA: TGTGCCAGCCACCGATGGGGCCACGAGCAGTACTTC.